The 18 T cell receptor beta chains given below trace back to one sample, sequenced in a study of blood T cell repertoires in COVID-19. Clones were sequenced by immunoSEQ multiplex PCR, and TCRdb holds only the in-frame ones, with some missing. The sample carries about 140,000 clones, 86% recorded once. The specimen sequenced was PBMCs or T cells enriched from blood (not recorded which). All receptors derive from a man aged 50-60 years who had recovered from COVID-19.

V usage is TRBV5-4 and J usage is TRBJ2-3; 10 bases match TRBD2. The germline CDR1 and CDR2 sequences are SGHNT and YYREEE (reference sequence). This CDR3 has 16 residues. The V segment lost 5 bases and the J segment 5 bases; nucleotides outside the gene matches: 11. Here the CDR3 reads CASRRELAGVGDTQYF. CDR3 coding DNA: TGTGCCAGCAGGCGGGAGCTAGCGGGAGTTGGAGATACGCAGTATTTT.

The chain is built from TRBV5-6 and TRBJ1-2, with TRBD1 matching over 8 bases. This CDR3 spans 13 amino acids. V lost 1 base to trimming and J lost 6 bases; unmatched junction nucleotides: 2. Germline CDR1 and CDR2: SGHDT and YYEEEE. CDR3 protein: CASSLPTGDGYTF. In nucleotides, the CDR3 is TGTGCCAGCAGCTTGCCGACAGGGGATGGCTACACCTTC.

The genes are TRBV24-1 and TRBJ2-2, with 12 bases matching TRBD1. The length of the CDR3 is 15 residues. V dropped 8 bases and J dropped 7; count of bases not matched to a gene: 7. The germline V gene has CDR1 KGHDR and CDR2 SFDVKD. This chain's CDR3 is CATNPGTGGIGELFF. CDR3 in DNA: TGTGCCACCAACCCCGGGACAGGGGGCATCGGGGAGCTGTTTTTT.

The CDR3 DNA follows: TGTGCCAGCAGCTTAAGGTCGGGGGACCAGCCCCAGCATTTT. This sequence encodes CASSLRSGDQPQHF. The chain is built from TRBV7-2 and TRBJ1-5; perhaps TRBD1 as D (5 bases). The germline V gene encodes CDR1 SGHTA and CDR2 FQGNSA. This CDR3 is 14 amino acids long. Trimming took 2 bases from V and 7 from J, leaving 12 bases between them.

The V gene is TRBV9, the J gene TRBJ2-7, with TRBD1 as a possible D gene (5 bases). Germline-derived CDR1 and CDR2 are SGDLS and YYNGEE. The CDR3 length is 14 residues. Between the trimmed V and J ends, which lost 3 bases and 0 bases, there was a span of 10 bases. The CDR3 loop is CASSARQSSYEQYF. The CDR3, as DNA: TGTGCCAGCAGCGCCCGACAGAGCTCCTACGAGCAGTACTTC.

The CDR3 coding sequence is TGTGCCAGCAGTGCCCGGGAGAGAGGCACTGAAGCTTTCTTT. Translating gives CASSARERGTEAFF. The chain uses TRBV6-2 or TRBV6-3 and TRBJ1-1; D gene unclear. Germline V lookup: CDR1 MNHEY, CDR2 SVGEGT. V was clipped by 5 bases and J by 4 bases, with 14 bases between them. There are 14 residues in the CDR3.

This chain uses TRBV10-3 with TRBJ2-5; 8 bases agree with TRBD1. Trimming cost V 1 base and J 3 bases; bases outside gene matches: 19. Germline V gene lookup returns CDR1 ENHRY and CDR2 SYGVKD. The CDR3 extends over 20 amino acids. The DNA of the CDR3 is TGTGCCATCAGTGAGTTTCACTTACCTGGACAGGGTCAAGGGGAAGAGACCCAGTACTTC. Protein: CAISEFHLPGQGQGEETQYF.

The DNA for the CDR3 is TGTGCCAGCAGCTTGTTATACAAAAGCACAGATACGCAGTATTTT. Residues: CASSLLYKSTDTQYF. The chain recombines TRBV5-5 with TRBJ2-3; unclear D gene. Per the germline V gene, CDR1 is SGHKS and CDR2 is YYEKEE (reference sequence). There are 15 residues in the CDR3. Trimming stripped 1 base from V and 0 bases from J, with 9 bases between. Variable domain in full (rest from reference TRBV5-5 and TRBJ2-3): DAGVTQSPTHLIKTRGQQVTLRCSPISGHKSVSWYQQVLGQGPQFIFQYYEKEERGRGNFPDRFSARQFPNYSSELNVNALLLGDSALYLCASSLLYKSTDTQYFGPGTRLTVL.

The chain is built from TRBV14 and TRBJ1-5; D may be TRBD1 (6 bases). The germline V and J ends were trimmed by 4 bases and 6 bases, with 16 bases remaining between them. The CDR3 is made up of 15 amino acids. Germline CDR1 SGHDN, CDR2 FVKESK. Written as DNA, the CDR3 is TGTGCCAGCAGCCGCGGGGGGGCAGGGAGTCAGCCCCAGCATTTT. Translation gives CASSRGGAGSQPQHF.

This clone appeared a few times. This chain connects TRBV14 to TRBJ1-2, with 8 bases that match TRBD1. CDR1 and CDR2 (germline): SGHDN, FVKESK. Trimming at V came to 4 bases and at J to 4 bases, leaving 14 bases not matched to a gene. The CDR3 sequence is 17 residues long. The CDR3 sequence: CASSPRTGIVSGYGYTF. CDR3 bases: TGTGCCAGCAGCCCCAGGACAGGGATTGTGAGTGGCTATGGCTACACCTTC.

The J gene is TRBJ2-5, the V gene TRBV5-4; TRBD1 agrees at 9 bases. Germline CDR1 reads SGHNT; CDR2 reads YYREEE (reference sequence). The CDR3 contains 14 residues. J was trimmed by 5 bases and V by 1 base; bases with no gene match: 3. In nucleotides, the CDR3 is TGTGCCAGCAGCTTGACAGGGGGCAGGGAGACCCAGTACTTC. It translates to CASSLTGGRETQYF.

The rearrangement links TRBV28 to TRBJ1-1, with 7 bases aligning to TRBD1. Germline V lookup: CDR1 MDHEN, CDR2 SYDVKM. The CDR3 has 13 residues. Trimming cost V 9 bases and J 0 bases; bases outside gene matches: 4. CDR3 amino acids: CARSGQMNTEAFF. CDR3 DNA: TGTGCCAGATCGGGACAGATGAACACTGAAGCTTTCTTT. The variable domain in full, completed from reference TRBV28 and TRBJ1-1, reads DVKVTQSSRYLVKRTGEKVFLECVQDMDHENMFWYRQDPGLGLRLIYFSYDVKMKEKGDIPEGYSVSREKKERFSLILESASTNQTSMYLCARSGQMNTEAFFGQGTRLTVV.

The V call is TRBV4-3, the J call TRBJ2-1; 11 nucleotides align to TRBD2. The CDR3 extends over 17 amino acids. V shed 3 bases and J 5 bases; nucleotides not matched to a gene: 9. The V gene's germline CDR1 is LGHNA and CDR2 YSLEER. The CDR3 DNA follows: TGCGCCAGCAGCCAGCTTAGCGGGAGGGCCTTCCACAATGAGCAGTTCTTC. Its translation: CASSQLSGRAFHNEQFF.

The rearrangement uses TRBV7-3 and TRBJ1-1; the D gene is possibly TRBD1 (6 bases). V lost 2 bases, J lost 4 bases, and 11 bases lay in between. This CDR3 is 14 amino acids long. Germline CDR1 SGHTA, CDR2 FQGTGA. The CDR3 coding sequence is TGTGCCAGCAGCTTATACGACAGGAGCACTGAAGCTTTCTTT. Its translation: CASSLYDRSTEAFF.

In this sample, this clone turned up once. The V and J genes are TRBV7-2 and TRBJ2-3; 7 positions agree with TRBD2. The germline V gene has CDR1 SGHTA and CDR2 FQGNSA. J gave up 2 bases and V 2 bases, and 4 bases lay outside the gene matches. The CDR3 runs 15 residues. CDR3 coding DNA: TGTGCCAGCAGCTTATACCGGGACTACACAGATACGCAGTATTTT. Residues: CASSLYRDYTDTQYF.

The CDR3 reads CASSLDGTYEQYF. The CDR3 region has the DNA TGTGCCAGCAGTTTAGACGGGACCTACGAGCAGTACTTC. This chain links TRBV6-5 with TRBJ2-7, with a possible D match to TRBD2 (5 bases). The V gene's germline CDR1 is MNHEY and CDR2 SVGAGI. The CDR3 runs to 13 residues. V was shortened by 4 bases and J by 2 bases, with 9 bases between the two germline ends.

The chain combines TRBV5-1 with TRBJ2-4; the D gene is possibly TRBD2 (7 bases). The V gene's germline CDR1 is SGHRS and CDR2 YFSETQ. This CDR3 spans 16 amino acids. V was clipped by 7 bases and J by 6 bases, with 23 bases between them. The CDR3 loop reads CASGADQAGAGNIQYF. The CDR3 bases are TGCGCCAGCGGGGCGGACCAGGCGGGGGCTGGAAACATTCAGTACTTC.

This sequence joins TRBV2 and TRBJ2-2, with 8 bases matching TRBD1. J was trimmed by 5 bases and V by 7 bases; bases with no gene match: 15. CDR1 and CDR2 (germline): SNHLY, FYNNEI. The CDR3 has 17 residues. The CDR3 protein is CASKKGQGASRTGELFF. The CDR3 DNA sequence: TGTGCCAGCAAGAAGGGGCAGGGGGCCTCAAGGACCGGGGAGCTGTTTTTT.